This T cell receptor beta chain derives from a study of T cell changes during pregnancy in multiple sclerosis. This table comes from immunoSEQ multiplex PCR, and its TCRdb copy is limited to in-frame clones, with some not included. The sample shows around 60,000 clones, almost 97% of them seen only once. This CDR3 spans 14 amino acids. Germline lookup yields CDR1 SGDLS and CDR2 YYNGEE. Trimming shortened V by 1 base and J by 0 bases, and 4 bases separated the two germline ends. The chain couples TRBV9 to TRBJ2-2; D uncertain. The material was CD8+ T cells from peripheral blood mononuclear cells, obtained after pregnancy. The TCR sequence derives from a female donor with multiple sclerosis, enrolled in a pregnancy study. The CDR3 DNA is TGTGCCAGCAGCGTAATATCGAACACCGGGGAGCTGTTTTTT. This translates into CASSVISNTGELFF.